This T cell receptor (beta chain) was captured by sequencing in a study of blood T cell repertoires in COVID-19 (dated by TCRdb to 2019 to 2021). Background for the entire study: Collaborator samples came from the United States, Italy and Spain and covered acute and convalescent phases of COVID-19. The material from the prospective study consisted of cDNA or gDNA derived from T cells, B-cell-depleted T cells, or PBMCs. Subjects who had been exposed to COVID-19, were actively infected with it, or had recovered from it provided the deeply sampled blood TCRbeta repertoires that made up the dataset. The repertoires were released in a freely available public database intended as a resource for research on the immune response to SARS-CoV-2. The samples were drawn from the first 160 participants of the ongoing ImmuneRACE study and from over a thousand subjects provided by 6 global collaborators. A de-identified subject ID, COVID-19 status, age in years and sex were almost always included in the sample metadata. HLA class I and class II types, where available, came from metadata supplied by the sample provider rather than from assay-based typing.

At one collaborating source in Seattle, patients were enrolled during active infection and were followed longitudinally through the course of disease. Each collaborating institution followed its own protocols to collect whole blood in K2EDTA tubes. For TCRbeta analysis, collaborators shipped samples in one of three forms: frozen whole blood, isolated PBMCs, or DNA extracted from either of those sample types. As concerns this clone: The antigen this receptor binds is unknown. Per-base qualities were not stored, and no clone one base away is much larger.

Points the paper makes about the study in general: Clinical and demographic metadata were provided uncurated, with the amount varying by source and participant.

TCRbeta CDR3 regions were amplified from genomic DNA by means of the immunoSEQ Assay, a bias-controlled multiplex PCR. For the original study's pipeline: The number of nucleated cells in each sample was estimated by amplification of reference gene primers within the assay. To quantify the absolute abundance of each unique TCRbeta CDR3 rearrangement, sequence reads were collapsed and filtered. For each sample, productive Simpson clonality was calculated by taking the square root of Simpson's diversity index across productive rearrangements. This is the immuneACCESS table as TCRdb keeps it, with only in-frame sequences that have V and J called. A part of the clones is gone; compared with another copy, unresolved V genes explain less than half, and the rest is unexplained. V and J calls and clone size come straight from that table; D and trimming were deduced from the DNA. The sample table records approximately 110,000 clones; more than 80% of these occur just once. The ten largest clones take up just over 5.5% of the sample.

For CDR1 and CDR2, the germline V gene lists SGDLS and YYNGEE. The CDR3, cysteine through phenylalanine, is 15 amino acids long. The CDR3 DNA has 45 bases and is translated from base 1. Germline trimming: 3 bases from V, 6 bases from J; junction bases outside gene matches: 2. Rearrangement joined TRBV9 to TRBJ2-1, and TRBD2 matches 14 of the central bases. The TCR comes from an older woman with COVID-19, enrolled during active disease. The material sequenced was peripheral blood. In nucleotide form, the sequence is TGTGCCAGCAGCGCCGGGACTAGCGGGGGCAATGAGCAGTTCTTC. Translated, it reads CASSAGTSGGNEQFF.